The sequence of this TCR beta chain was determined in a study of blood T cells in healthy people across ages. Study at large: In model experiments, template switching was able to capture about one barcoded beta molecule for every two T cells that were present. Whole-study results and caveats: The study found more naive CD4+ cells and higher diversity in long-lived than aged donors. Donor CMV infection status was unknown, possibly confounding age-related changes in expanded clonotypes.

This CDR3 region has 15 residues. V was clipped by 4 bases and J by 3 bases; unmatched bases: 3. CDR1 MGHDK and CDR2 SYGVNS come from the germline V gene. About this clonotype: The antigen is undetermined.

Extraction of total RNA produced a minimum of 5.5 micrograms from each sample. A second about 7 to 12 cycle PCR used barcoded and J-beta primers. TCRdb re-called the 5' RACE reads through MiXCR, storing one row per CDR3 protein. The table lists 800,000 or so distinct CDR3 sequences, less than 60% of them singletons. The sequenced material came from blood. The chain couples TRBV25-1 to TRBJ2-1; 10 bases line up with TRBD1. This sequence originates from a man at least 80 years old in good health. The CDR3: CASSGTGGSYNEQFF. CDR3 coding DNA: TGTGCCAGCAGTGGGACAGGGGGAAGCTACAATGAGCAGTTCTTC.